The clone carrying this T cell receptor beta chain was counted many times. The sample is drawn from a study of identical twins. Unique molecular identifiers were present on cDNA, and template switching added a universal primer site. TCRdb called the 5' RACE reads again in MiXCR, with one record for every CDR3 protein. The data hold about 200,000 distinct CDR3 sequences, with around 6.5% observed a single time. V was cut by 1 base and J by 4 bases, with 20 bases left in between. The germline V gene encodes CDR1 SQVTM and CDR2 ANQGSEA. CDR3 size: 17 residues. These same records also appear under a second study, on T cells expressing NK-cell markers.

The sequence came from a woman aged 18-35 years in good health. Sequencing was performed on CD8+ T cells sorted from blood. The chain links TRBV29-1 to TRBJ2-1; weak D call: TRBD2 (5 bases). The CDR3 reads CSVEGERELGKYNEQFF. CDR3 sequence (DNA): TGCAGCGTTGAAGGGGAGAGGGAACTGGGGAAATACAATGAGCAGTTCTTC.